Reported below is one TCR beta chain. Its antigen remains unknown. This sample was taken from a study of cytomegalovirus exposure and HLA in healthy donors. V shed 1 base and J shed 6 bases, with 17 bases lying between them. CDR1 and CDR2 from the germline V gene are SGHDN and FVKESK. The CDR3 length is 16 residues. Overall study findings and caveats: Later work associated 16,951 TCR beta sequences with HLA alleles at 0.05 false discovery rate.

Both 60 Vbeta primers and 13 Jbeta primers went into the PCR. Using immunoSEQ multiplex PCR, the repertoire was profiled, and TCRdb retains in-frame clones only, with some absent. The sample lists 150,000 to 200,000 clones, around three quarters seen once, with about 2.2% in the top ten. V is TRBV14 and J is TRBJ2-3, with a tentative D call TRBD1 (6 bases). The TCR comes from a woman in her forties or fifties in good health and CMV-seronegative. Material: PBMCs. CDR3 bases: TGTGCCAGCAGCCAAGGGGGGACCAGGGGAAAGGATACGCAGTATTTT. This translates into CASSQGGTRGKDTQYF. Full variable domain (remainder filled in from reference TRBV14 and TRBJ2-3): EAGVTQFPSHSVIEKGQTVTLRCDPISGHDNLYWYRRVMGKEIKFLLHFVKESKQDESGMPNNRFLAERTGGTYSTLKVQPAELEDSGVYFCASSQGGTRGKDTQYFGPGTRLTVL.